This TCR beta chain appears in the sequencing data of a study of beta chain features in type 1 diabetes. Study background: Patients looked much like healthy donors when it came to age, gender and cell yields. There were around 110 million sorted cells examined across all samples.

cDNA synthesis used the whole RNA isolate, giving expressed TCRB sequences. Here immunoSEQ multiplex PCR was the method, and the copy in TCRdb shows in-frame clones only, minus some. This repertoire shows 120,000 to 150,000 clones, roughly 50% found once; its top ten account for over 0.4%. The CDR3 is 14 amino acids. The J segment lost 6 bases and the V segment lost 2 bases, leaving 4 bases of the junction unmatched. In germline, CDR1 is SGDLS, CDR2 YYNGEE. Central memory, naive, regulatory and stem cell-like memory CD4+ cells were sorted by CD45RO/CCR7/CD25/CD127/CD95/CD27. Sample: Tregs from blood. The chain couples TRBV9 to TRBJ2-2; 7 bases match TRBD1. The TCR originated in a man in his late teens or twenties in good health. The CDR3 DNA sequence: TGTGCCAGCAGCGTGACAGGGTGGGCCGGGGAGCTGTTTTTT. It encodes CASSVTGWAGELFF.